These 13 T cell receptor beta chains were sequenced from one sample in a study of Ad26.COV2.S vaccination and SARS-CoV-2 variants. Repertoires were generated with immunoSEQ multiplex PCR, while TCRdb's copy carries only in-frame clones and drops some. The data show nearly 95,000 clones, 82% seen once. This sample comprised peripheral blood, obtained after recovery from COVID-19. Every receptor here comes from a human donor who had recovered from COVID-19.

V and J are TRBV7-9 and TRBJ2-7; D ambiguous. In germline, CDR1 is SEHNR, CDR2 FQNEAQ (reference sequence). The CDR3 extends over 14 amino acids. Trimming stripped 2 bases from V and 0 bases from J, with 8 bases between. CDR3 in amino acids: CASSLSAVSYEQYF. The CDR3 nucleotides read TGTGCCAGCAGCTTATCGGCAGTCTCCTACGAGCAGTACTTC.

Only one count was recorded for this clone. The CDR3 coding sequence is TGTGCCAGCAGTTTACAGCTCCTCGTACAGTTCTTC. Protein sequence: CASSLQLLVQFF. This sequence joins TRBV28 and TRBJ2-1; D not certain. V was cut by 2 bases and J by 13 bases, with 12 bases left in between. This CDR3 has 12 residues. The germline V gene encodes CDR1 MDHEN and CDR2 SYDVKM.

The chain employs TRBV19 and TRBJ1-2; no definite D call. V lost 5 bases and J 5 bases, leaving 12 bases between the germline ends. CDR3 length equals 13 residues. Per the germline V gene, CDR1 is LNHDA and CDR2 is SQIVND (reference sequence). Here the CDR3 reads CASSVRGGYGYTF. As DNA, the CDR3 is TGTGCCAGTAGTGTCCGGGGTGGGTATGGCTACACCTTC.

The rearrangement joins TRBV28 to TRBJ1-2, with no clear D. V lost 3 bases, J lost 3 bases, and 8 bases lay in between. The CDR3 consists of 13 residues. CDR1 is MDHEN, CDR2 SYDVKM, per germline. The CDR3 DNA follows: TGTGCCAGCAGTTTTAGGGCAGACTATGGCTACACCTTC. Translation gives CASSFRADYGYTF.

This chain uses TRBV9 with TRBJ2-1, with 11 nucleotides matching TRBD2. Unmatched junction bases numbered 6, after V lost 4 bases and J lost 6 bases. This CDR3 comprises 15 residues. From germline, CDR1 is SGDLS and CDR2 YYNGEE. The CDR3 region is CASSNELAGVNEQFF. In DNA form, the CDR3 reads TGTGCCAGCAGCAACGAACTAGCGGGAGTCAATGAGCAGTTCTTC. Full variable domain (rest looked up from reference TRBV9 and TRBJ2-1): DSGVTQTPKHLITATGQRVTLRCSPRSGDLSVYWYQQSLDQGLQFLIQYYNGEERAKGNILERFSAQQFPDLHSELNLSSLELGDSALYFCASSNELAGVNEQFFGPGTRLTVL.

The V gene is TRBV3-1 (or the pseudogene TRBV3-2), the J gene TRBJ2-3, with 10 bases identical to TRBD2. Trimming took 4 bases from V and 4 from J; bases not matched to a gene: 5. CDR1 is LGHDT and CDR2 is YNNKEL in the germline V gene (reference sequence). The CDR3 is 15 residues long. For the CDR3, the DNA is TGTGCCAGCAGCCTAAGAAGCGGGAGGGCAGATACGCAGTATTTT. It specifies CASSLRSGRADTQYF.

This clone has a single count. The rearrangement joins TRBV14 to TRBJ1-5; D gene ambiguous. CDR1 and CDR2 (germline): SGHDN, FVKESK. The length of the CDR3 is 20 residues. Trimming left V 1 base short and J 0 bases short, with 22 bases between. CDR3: CASSQAQKPHLPYSNQPQHF. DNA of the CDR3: TGTGCCAGCAGCCAAGCCCAAAAGCCCCACCTTCCTTATAGCAATCAGCCCCAGCATTTT.

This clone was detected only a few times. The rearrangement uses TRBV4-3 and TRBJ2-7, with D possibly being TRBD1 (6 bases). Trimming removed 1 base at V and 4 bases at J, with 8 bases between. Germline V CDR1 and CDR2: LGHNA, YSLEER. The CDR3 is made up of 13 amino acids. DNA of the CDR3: TGCGCCAGCAGCCAAGCACAGGGATACGAGCAGTACTTC. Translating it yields CASSQAQGYEQYF.

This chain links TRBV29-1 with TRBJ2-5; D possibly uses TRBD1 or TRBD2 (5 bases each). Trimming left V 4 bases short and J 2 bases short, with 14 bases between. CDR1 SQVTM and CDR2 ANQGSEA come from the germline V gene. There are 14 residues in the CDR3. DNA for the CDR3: TGCAGCGTTGGGGGCGGGCTCATACAAGAGACCCAGTACTTC. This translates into CSVGGGLIQETQYF.

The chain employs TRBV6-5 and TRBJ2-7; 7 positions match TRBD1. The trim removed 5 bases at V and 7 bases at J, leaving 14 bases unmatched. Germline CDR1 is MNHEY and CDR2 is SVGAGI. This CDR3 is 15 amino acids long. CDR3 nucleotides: TGTGCCAGCAGTCACCGGGACAGACCAGCAGGGGAGCAGTACTTC. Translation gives CASSHRDRPAGEQYF.

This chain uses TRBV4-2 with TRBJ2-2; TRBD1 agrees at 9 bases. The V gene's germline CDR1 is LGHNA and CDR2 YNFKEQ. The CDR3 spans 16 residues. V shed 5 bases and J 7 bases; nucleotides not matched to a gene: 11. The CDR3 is CASSSQGARHVGELFF. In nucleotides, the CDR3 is TGTGCCAGCAGCTCACAGGGGGCGAGGCATGTCGGGGAGCTGTTTTTT.

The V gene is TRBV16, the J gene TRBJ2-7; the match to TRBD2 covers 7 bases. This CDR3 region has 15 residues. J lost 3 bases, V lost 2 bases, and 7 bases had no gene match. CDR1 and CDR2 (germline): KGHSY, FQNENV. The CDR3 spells CASSQPLGGSYEQYF. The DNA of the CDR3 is TGTGCCAGCAGCCAACCTCTGGGCGGGAGCTACGAGCAGTACTTC.

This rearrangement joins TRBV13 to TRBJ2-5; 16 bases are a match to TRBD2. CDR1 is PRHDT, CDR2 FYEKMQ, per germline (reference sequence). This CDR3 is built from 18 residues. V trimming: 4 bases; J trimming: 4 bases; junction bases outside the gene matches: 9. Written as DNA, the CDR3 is TGTGCCAGCAGCTCCCTTGGGACTAGCGGGAGGGCCAGAGAGACCCAGTACTTC. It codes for CASSSLGTSGRARETQYF. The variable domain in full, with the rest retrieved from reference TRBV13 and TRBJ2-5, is AAGVIQSPRHLIKEKRETATLKCYPIPRHDTVYWYQQGPGQDPQFLISFYEKMQSDKGSIPDRFSAQQFSDYHSELNMSSLELGDSALYFCASSSLGTSGRARETQYFGPGTRLLVL.